The clone carrying this T cell receptor beta chain was counted a few times. CDR1 is ENHRY, CDR2 SYGVKD, per germline. This CDR3 comprises 13 residues. With V trimmed by 4 bases and J by 3 bases, 2 bases remained unmatched. This sample was included in a study of blood T cell repertoires in COVID-19. Background on the study: Researchers got acute and convalescent COVID-19 samples from the United States, Italy and Spain. From T cells, B-cell-depleted T cells, or PBMCs came the material, which was cDNA or gDNA.

Per the original data handling: Nucleated cell number was recorded as an estimate derived from reference gene primer amplification. Some clones are missing from TCRdb's copy, which holds only in-frame ones; the method was immunoSEQ multiplex PCR. The V and J calls and clone size are taken from that table; D and trimming were inferred from the DNA. The sample includes about 140,000 clones, 82% of them seen just once. Specimen: peripheral blood. The receptor's source is a woman aged 80 or older with acute or convalescent COVID-19. This chain connects TRBV10-3 to TRBJ2-5, with 7 bases matching TRBD2. CDR3 DNA sequence: TGTGCCATCAGTGCGGGGAGGGAAGAGACCCAGTACTTC. Its protein product is CAISAGREETQYF.